This TCR beta chain was obtained from a study of T cell responses to AZD1222 COVID-19 vaccine. Produced via immunoSEQ multiplex PCR; TCRdb's table is partial and in-frame only. The table lists about 120,000 clones, approximately 88% of them singletons. The germline V and J ends were trimmed by 0 bases and 2 bases, with 1 base remaining between them. The CDR3 extends over 12 amino acids. Germline CDR1 ENHRY, CDR2 SYGVKD. The source material was peripheral blood, sampled on day 0 of AZD1222 vaccination. This chain connects TRBV10-3 to TRBJ1-2; no clear D gene. The sequence came from an adult in good health. CDR3 residues: CAISESNYGYTF. The CDR3 DNA follows: TGTGCCATCAGTGAGTCCAACTATGGCTACACCTTC.